This passage covers 27 T cell receptor beta chains from one sample sequenced in a study of T cell responses to AZD1222 COVID-19 vaccine. Sequencing used immunoSEQ multiplex PCR; TCRdb keeps in-frame clones, though not all of them. The sample has over 130,000 clones; 88% are singletons. The sample here was peripheral blood, taken on day 0 of AZD1222 vaccination. These receptors all come from an adult in good health.

This rearrangement joins TRBV6-5 to TRBJ1-1, with 8 positions matching TRBD1. The CDR3 runs 14 residues. The germline CDR1 and CDR2 sequences are MNHEY and SVGAGI. The V segment lost 6 bases and the J segment 1 base; nucleotides outside the gene matches: 4. CDR3 DNA sequence: TGTGCCAGCAGGGATACAGGGGGGAACACTGAAGCTTTCTTT. It is translated as CASRDTGGNTEAFF.

The chain links TRBV28 to TRBJ2-1; 12 bases align to TRBD1. CDR3 length: 15 amino acids. V lost 2 bases and J lost 8; bases outside the gene matches: 4. The V gene's germline CDR1 is MDHEN and CDR2 SYDVKM. The CDR3 nucleotides are TGTGCCAGCAGTTTAGGGGACAGGGGGCCTTATGAGCAGTTCTTC. Protein sequence: CASSLGDRGPYEQFF.

This clone was detected a few times. The chain joins TRBV7-9 to TRBJ2-7; perhaps TRBD2 as D (5 bases). V gave up 3 bases and J gave up 0 bases, with 15 bases separating them. CDR1 and CDR2 from the germline V gene are SEHNR and FQNEAQ (reference sequence). The CDR3 is 16 amino acids. CDR3 sequence reads: CASSFSSGMNSYEQYF. The CDR3 DNA is TGTGCCAGCAGCTTCTCCTCGGGGATGAACTCCTACGAGCAGTACTTC.

The V and J genes are TRBV4-3 and TRBJ2-1, with a tentative D call TRBD2 (5 bases). Trimming removed 0 bases at V and 8 bases at J, with 14 bases between. The CDR3 is made up of 15 amino acids. Per germline, CDR1 LGHNA and CDR2 YSLEER. CDR3 bases: TGCGCCAGCAGCCAAGATTTTACTAGGAGCGATGAGCAGTTCTTC. Protein product: CASSQDFTRSDEQFF.

This clone was detected only once. Written as DNA, the CDR3 is TGTGCCAGTGGGAAGAACCCAGACAATGAGCAGTTCTTC. Protein: CASGKNPDNEQFF. The genes are TRBV19 and TRBJ2-1, with D hard to call. This CDR3 spans 13 amino acids. Per the germline V gene, CDR1 is LNHDA and CDR2 is SQIVND (reference sequence). V was cut by 8 bases and J by 5 bases, with 13 bases left in between. The variable domain in full, with the rest retrieved from reference TRBV19 and TRBJ2-1, is DGGITQSPKYLFRKEGQNVTLSCEQNLNHDAMYWYRQDPGQGLRLIYYSQIVNDFQKGDIAEGYSVSREKKESFPLTVTSAQKNPTAFYLCASGKNPDNEQFFGPGTRLTVL.

This chain uses TRBV13 with TRBJ1-3; D gene ambiguous. Germline CDR1 reads PRHDT; CDR2 reads FYEKMQ (reference sequence). There are 15 residues in the CDR3. The V end was cut by 8 bases, the J end by 0 bases, with 14 bases between. DNA of the CDR3: TGTGCCAGCTCCGGCGGGGTATACTCTGGAAACACCATATATTTT. This encodes CASSGGVYSGNTIYF. Variable domain in full (rest from reference TRBV13 and TRBJ1-3): AAGVIQSPRHLIKEKRETATLKCYPIPRHDTVYWYQQGPGQDPQFLISFYEKMQSDKGSIPDRFSAQQFSDYHSELNMSSLELGDSALYFCASSGGVYSGNTIYFGEGSWLTVV.

This clone was detected only a few times. J is TRBJ2-1 and V is TRBV6-5; D is undetermined. V was clipped by 4 bases and J by 7 bases, with 5 bases between them. The CDR3 spans 11 residues. The V gene's germline CDR1 is MNHEY and CDR2 SVGAGI. The chain's CDR3 is CASSSLNEQFF. The CDR3 nucleotides are TGTGCCAGCAGTTCGTTGAATGAGCAGTTCTTC.

This rearrangement joins TRBV19 to TRBJ2-2, with D perhaps TRBD1 (6 bases). CDR1 is LNHDA, CDR2 SQIVND, per germline (reference sequence). Trimming took 5 bases from V and 5 from J, leaving 9 bases between them. The CDR3 covers 13 residues. The CDR3 loop reads CASSRQGTGELFF. For the CDR3, the DNA is TGTGCCAGTAGTCGCCAGGGGACCGGGGAGCTGTTTTTT.

This chain uses TRBV7-2 with TRBJ2-3; D is unresolved. Germline CDR1 SGHTA, CDR2 FQGNSA. This CDR3 comprises 14 residues. V lost 1 base, J lost 8 bases, and 13 bases lay in between. The CDR3 DNA reads TGTGCCAGCAGCTTAGATCGACAACTGGTTACGCAGTATTTT. Encoded protein: CASSLDRQLVTQYF.

CDR3 residues: CSVVSGVNEQFF. CDR3 bases: TGCAGCGTTGTATCAGGGGTCAATGAGCAGTTCTTC. The J gene is TRBJ2-1, the V gene TRBV29-1; D may be TRBD1 (6 bases). Germline CDR1 reads SQVTM; CDR2 reads ANQGSEA. The V end lost 4 bases, the J end lost 6 bases, and 10 bases lay between the germline ends. CDR3 length: 12 amino acids.

The rearrangement joins TRBV5-1 to TRBJ2-1; tentative D call: TRBD1 (7 bases). From germline, CDR1 is SGHRS and CDR2 YFSETQ. The length of the CDR3 is 16 residues. The ends were cut back, 0 bases at V and 6 bases at J, with 16 bases in the middle. CDR3 nucleotides: TGCGCCAGCAGCTTGGTTCGCCAGGGGGGACTCAATGAGCAGTTCTTC. Protein product: CASSLVRQGGLNEQFF.

V is TRBV20-1 and J is TRBJ2-1; 10 positions agree with TRBD2. The junction had 10 bases not matched to a gene; V was cut back by 6 bases and J by 8 bases. CDR3 length: 14 residues. Germline CDR1 is DFQATT and CDR2 is SNEGSKA (reference sequence). CDR3 protein: CSASTSGMSYEQFF. The DNA for the CDR3 is TGCAGTGCCAGTACTAGCGGGATGAGTTATGAGCAGTTCTTC.

This clone was found a few times. The J gene is TRBJ1-2, the V gene TRBV28; the D gene is possibly TRBD1 (5 bases). The germline CDR1 and CDR2 sequences are MDHEN and SYDVKM. V was clipped by 3 bases and J by 6 bases, with 20 bases between them. The CDR3 is 16 residues long. The CDR3 region has the DNA TGTGCCAGCAGTTTTTCGGGACGCGGGAGCGGAAATGGCTACACCTTC. As protein: CASSFSGRGSGNGYTF.

The chain has TRBV19 and TRBJ2-7; TRBD2 might be the D (6 bases). This CDR3 has 16 amino acids. CDR1 and CDR2 (germline): LNHDA, SQIVND (reference sequence). The germline V and J ends were trimmed by 6 bases and 3 bases, with 21 bases remaining between them. The DNA for the CDR3 is TGTGCCAGTAGCCCCCAGGGCCCGGGACTTTACTACGAGCAGTACTTC. Its translation: CASSPQGPGLYYEQYF.

The V gene is TRBV6-5, the J gene TRBJ2-1; 7 nucleotides line up with TRBD1. The CDR3 sequence is 15 residues long. Trimming at V came to 5 bases and at J to 0 bases, leaving 4 bases not matched to a gene. CDR1 and CDR2 from the germline V gene are MNHEY and SVGAGI. CDR3 nucleotide sequence: TGTGCCAGCAGTACAAACAGGGGCTCCTACAATGAGCAGTTCTTC. Translating it yields CASSTNRGSYNEQFF.

The rearrangement joins TRBV19 to TRBJ1-2; 10 positions agree with TRBD1. The CDR3 extends over 14 amino acids. The germline V gene has CDR1 LNHDA and CDR2 SQIVND (reference sequence). The V and J ends lost 6 bases and 6 bases, in that order; junction bases with no gene match: 7. In DNA, the CDR3 is TGTGCCAGTAGCCCGACAGGGGGCGATAATGGCTACACCTTC. Amino acid sequence: CASSPTGGDNGYTF.

The chain recombines TRBV6-2 or TRBV6-3 with TRBJ2-2; D ambiguous. Trimming took 6 bases from V and 7 from J, leaving 9 bases between them. The CDR3 contains 12 residues. The germline V gene encodes CDR1 MNHEY and CDR2 SVGEGT. DNA of the CDR3: TGTGCCAGCAGCCGGACGTACGGGGAGCTGTTTTTT. Protein: CASSRTYGELFF.

The chain has TRBV3-1 (or the pseudogene TRBV3-2) and TRBJ2-2; no clear D. This CDR3 has 15 amino acids. V was pared by 4 bases and J by 7 bases, with 16 bases between. Per the germline V gene, CDR1 is LGHDT and CDR2 is YNNKEL (reference sequence). CDR3 coding DNA: TGTGCCAGCAGCCGCTCGGAGCTAGTGGGCGGGGAGCTGTTTTTT. This encodes CASSRSELVGGELFF.

The J gene is TRBJ1-4, the V gene TRBV7-8; D unclear. The V gene's germline CDR1 is SGHVS and CDR2 FQNEAQ. Trimming stripped 4 bases from V and 10 bases from J, with 10 bases between. This CDR3 is 12 amino acids long. In DNA, the CDR3 is TGTGCCAGCAGCTCAGTCCTCTCAAAACTGTTTTTT. It specifies CASSSVLSKLFF. The whole variable domain, filled in from reference TRBV7-8 and TRBJ1-4, reads GAGVSQSPRYKVAKRGQDVALRCDPISGHVSLFWYQQALGQGPEFLTYFQNEAQLDKSGLPSDRFFAERPEGSVSTLKIQRTQQEDSAVYLCASSSVLSKLFFGSGTQLSVL.

CDR3 coding DNA: TGTGCCAGCAGCGGGCAGATAGCGGGAGGATACAATGAGCAGTTCTTC. Translation: CASSGQIAGGYNEQFF. The gene calls are TRBV7-6 and TRBJ2-1; 10 bases fit TRBD2. CDR1 is SGHVS, CDR2 FNYEAQ, per germline. V lost 5 bases to trimming and J lost 4 bases; unmatched junction nucleotides: 8. The CDR3 has 16 amino acids.

This clone was recorded only once. The CDR3 loop is CASSLLQGPSGNTIYF. The CDR3 DNA sequence: TGCGCCAGCAGCCTCCTACAGGGTCCTTCTGGAAACACCATATATTTT. The J gene is TRBJ1-3, the V gene TRBV5-1; D might be TRBD1 (6 bases). Germline V gene sequence: CDR1 SGHRS, CDR2 YFSETQ. V gave up 4 bases and J gave up 1 base, with 15 bases separating them. CDR3 length: 16 residues.

The CDR3 reads CASSIVWTGTNYGYTF. The CDR3 DNA reads TGTGCCAGTAGTATTGTCTGGACAGGGACCAACTATGGCTACACCTTC. The V gene is TRBV19, the J gene TRBJ1-2; 8 bases agree with TRBD1. V dropped 3 bases and J dropped 2; count of bases not matched to a gene: 8. The V gene's germline CDR1 is LNHDA and CDR2 SQIVND (reference sequence). The CDR3 consists of 16 residues.

The chain joins TRBV30 to TRBJ2-7; D remains unclear. V was shortened by 0 bases and J by 4 bases, with 10 bases between the two germline ends. Germline CDR1 is GTSNPN and CDR2 is SVGIG (reference sequence). CDR3 length: 13 residues. CDR3 nucleotide sequence: TGTGCCTGGAGTGTAGGTGGCTGGTACGAGCAGTACTTC. Encoded protein: CAWSVGGWYEQYF.

The chain links TRBV27 to TRBJ2-2, with TRBD2 matching over 10 bases. The germline gives CDR1 MNHEY, CDR2 SMNVEV (reference sequence). The CDR3 has 15 amino acids. The J segment lost 9 bases and the V segment lost 4 bases, leaving 8 bases of the junction unmatched. The CDR3 DNA follows: TGTGCCAGCAGTTCCCCGGGACTAGCGTTCCGGGAGCTGTTTTTT. As protein: CASSSPGLAFRELFF.

The gene calls are TRBV6-5 and TRBJ2-2; TRBD2 matches 12 bases. The V segment lost 7 bases and the J segment 7 bases; nucleotides outside the gene matches: 4. From germline, CDR1 is MNHEY and CDR2 SVGAGI. The CDR3 totals 14 residues. The CDR3 DNA follows: TGTGCCAGCATAGGGGGACTAGCGGGCGGGGAGCTGTTTTTT. Translated: CASIGGLAGGELFF.

The rearrangement links TRBV7-2 to TRBJ2-7; D call uncertain. Trimming stripped 1 base from V and 2 bases from J, with 9 bases between. CDR1 is SGHTA and CDR2 is FQGNSA in the germline V gene. The CDR3 length is 14 residues. This chain's CDR3 is CASSLEGFTYEQYF. The CDR3 bases are TGTGCCAGCAGCTTAGAGGGATTCACCTACGAGCAGTACTTC.

J is TRBJ2-1 and V is TRBV27, with 16 bases matching TRBD2. CDR1 is MNHEY and CDR2 is SMNVEV in the germline V gene (reference sequence). The length of the CDR3 is 17 residues. After removal of 4 bases from V and 2 bases from J, the junction contained 2 bases not matched to a gene. CDR3 nucleotides: TGTGCCAGCAGTTCCGGGACTAGCGGGAGGGCCTACAATGAGCAGTTCTTC. This translates into CASSSGTSGRAYNEQFF.